This T cell receptor beta chain is drawn from a study of regulatory T cells in long-lasting Graves disease. Germline values: CDR1 KGHSH, CDR2 LQKENI. V lost 8 bases to trimming and J lost 4 bases; unmatched junction nucleotides: 7. CDR3 length equals 15 residues. Time point here: newly diagnosed GD, antithyroid drugs for less than 3 months. Isolated PBMC RNA provided the starting material for the TCR library. The authors built TCR beta libraries using iRepertoire HTBI primers and Arm-PCR of CDR3 regions. TCRdb fed the multiplex PCR reads into MiXCR, producing one record per CDR3 protein. The table has a few hundred thousand distinct CDR3 sequences, 15% seen once. This clonotype was recorded many times. This sample also belongs to another study, concerning T cells in Graves' hyperthyroidism and ophthalmopathy.

The V gene is TRBV18, the J gene TRBJ2-3; 12 nucleotides agree with TRBD2. The receptor comes from a middle-aged woman with Graves disease. The source was peripheral blood mononuclear cells (PBMCs), collected at new diagnosis, from a patient treated with antithyroid drugs. CDR3 nucleotide sequence: TGTGCCAGCAGCCCACTAGCGGGAGGAGCAGATACGCAGTATTTT. Translating it yields CASSPLAGGADTQYF.